A selection of T cell receptor beta chains follows, all from one sample in a study of T cell responses to AZD1222 COVID-19 vaccine. Clones were read by immunoSEQ multiplex PCR, and TCRdb kept only the in-frame ones, dropping some. The sample has 150,000 to 200,000 clones, nearly 95% seen once. The specimen comprised peripheral blood, sampled 28 days after the second AZD1222 dose. Every receptor here comes from an adult who received the AZD1222 COVID-19 vaccine. The CDR3 runs from the conserved cysteine through the conserved F or W. D genes are given only for firm matches. Some rows have no size entry. The others give once, few or many, or a class for an expanded clone.

TRBV19	NA	NA	TRBJ1-5	TGTGCCAGTAGTATCGAAAGGGACAATCAGCCCCAGCATTTT	CASSIERDNQPQHF
TRBV4-2	NA	NA	TRBJ2-2	TGTGCCAGCAGCCAAGATTGGGGGGGCCAGAACACCGGGGAGCTGTTTTTT	CASSQDWGGQNTGELFF
TRBV23-1	NA	NA	TRBJ1-1	TGCGCCAGCAGTCAAGACGACCCTAACACTGAAGCTTTCTTT	CASSQDDPNTEAFF
TRBV9	NA	NA	TRBJ2-2	TGTGCCAGCACTCCGACTACCGGGGAGCTGTTTTTT	CASTPTTGELFF
TRBV13	NA	NA	TRBJ2-7	TGTGCCAGCAGCTTAGTTGAGGGCGAGCAGTACTTC	CASSLVEGEQYF
TRBV7-9	NA	NA	TRBJ2-7	TGTGCCAGCAGCCCAGATACCTCCAGACAGTACTTC	CASSPDTSRQYF
TRBV27	NA	NA	TRBJ2-1	TGTGCCAGCAGGATACAGGGTCGTGAGCAGTTCTTC	CASRIQGREQFF
TRBV6-6	NA	NA	TRBJ1-2	TGTGCCAGCCTCTTGGCCCAGGGTAAGAGGAATGGCTACACCTTC	CASLLAQGKRNGYTF
TRBV6-2/TRBV6-3	NA	TRBD1	TRBJ2-2	TGTGCCAGCAGCCTCGGACAGGGGATCGGGGAGCTGTTTTTT	CASSLGQGIGELFF
TRBV7-9	NA	NA	TRBJ1-2	TGTGCCAGCAGCTTAGCGGAAACAGGCGGGGGCTATGGCTACACCTTC	CASSLAETGGGYGYTF
TRBV6-5	NA	NA	TRBJ2-7	TGTGCCAGCAGTTACGATGCAGGGTCCTACGAGCAGTACTTC	CASSYDAGSYEQYF
TRBV28	NA	NA	TRBJ1-5	TGTGCCAGCCGCCTGGGGGGGGGAGGGCAGCCCCAGCATTTT	CASRLGGGGQPQHF
TRBV5-6	NA	NA	TRBJ1-1	TGTGCCAGCAGCTTGAACCGGCTGAACACTGAAGCTTTCTTT	CASSLNRLNTEAFF
TRBV5-1	NA	TRBD2	TRBJ2-3	TGCGCCAGCAAAAGGGCGGGGGGGCCGACGGATACGCAGTATTTT	CASKRAGGPTDTQYF
TRBV9	NA	NA	TRBJ2-3	TGTGCCAGCAGCGTAGGGAGGACAGTATATCCAGATACGCAGTATTTT	CASSVGRTVYPDTQYF
TRBV7-6	NA	TRBD1	TRBJ2-7	TGTGCCAGCAGCATACTCGGGACAGGGAACGAGGGGCAGTACTTC	CASSILGTGNEGQYF
TRBV25-1	NA	TRBD1	TRBJ2-3	TGTGCCAGCAGTGGGATCGCAGGGGGCACGCAGTATTTT	CASSGIAGGTQYF
TRBV1	NA	NA	TRBJ1-2	TGCACCAGCAGCCAACTTGGACCCTTCTATGGCTACACCTTC	CTSSQLGPFYGYTF
TRBV11-2	once	NA	TRBJ2-7	TGTGCCAGCAGCCATTCAGGGAACTACGAGCAGTACTTC	CASSHSGNYEQYF
TRBV7-9	few	NA	TRBJ2-7	TGTGCCAGCAGCTTAGGGGGGCGGGGGCCCTACGAGCAGTACTTC	CASSLGGRGPYEQYF
TRBV6-5	NA	TRBD2	TRBJ2-5	TGTGCCAGCAGCCCCGGGGGGGCCCAGTACTTC	CASSPGGAQYF
TRBV12-3/TRBV12-4	few	NA	TRBJ1-5	TGTGCCAGCAGTCTACTCAATCAGCCCCAGCATTTT	CASSLLNQPQHF
TRBV6-5	few	NA	TRBJ2-2	TGTGCCAGCAGTTTGAGTTTTGCCGGGGAGCTGTTTTTT	CASSLSFAGELFF
TRBV9	NA	TRBD1	TRBJ2-5	TGTGCCAGCAGCGTAGGACAGGGGTTGGAGACCCAGTACTTC	CASSVGQGLETQYF
TRBV7-2	NA	TRBD1	TRBJ2-3	TGTGCCAGCAGCTTTTGGACAGGGGGCGCAGATACGCAGTATTTT	CASSFWTGGADTQYF
TRBV13	NA	NA	TRBJ2-5	TGTGCCAGCAGCTTGCGTCGCGGGGAACTCCAAGAGACCCAGTACTTC	CASSLRRGELQETQYF
TRBV6-1	NA	TRBD1	TRBJ1-5	TGTGCCAGCAGTGACCGACAGGGAGCACGGCAGCCCCAGCATTTT	CASSDRQGARQPQHF
TRBV25-1	NA	TRBD1	TRBJ1-2	TGTGCCAGCAGTGAGGAATTAAGACAGGGGAGTCGACGCTCTGGCTACACCTTC	CASSEELRQGSRRSGYTF
TRBV7-2	NA	TRBD2	TRBJ2-3	TGTGCCAGCAGCTACACGGGGGGGCGGGCGGATACGCAGTATTTT	CASSYTGGRADTQYF
TRBV5-4	once	TRBD1	TRBJ1-2	TGTGCCAGCAGCTTCAAAAGCGGCCAAGACAGGGGCCGCGGCTACACCTTC	CASSFKSGQDRGRGYTF
TRBV18	NA	NA	TRBJ2-3	TGTGCCAGCTCACCACATCCAGCTAGCACAGATACGCAGTATTTT	CASSPHPASTDTQYF
TRBV5-1	NA	NA	TRBJ2-2	TGCGCCAGCAGCCAGGGGAACACCGGGGAGCTGTTTTTT	CASSQGNTGELFF
TRBV7-2	few	NA	TRBJ1-6	TGTGCCAGCAGTCCCCCGGGGGTGGGTAATTCACCCCTCCACTTT	CASSPPGVGNSPLHF
TRBV10-3	NA	NA	TRBJ1-6	TGTGCCATCAGGGGGCCGCCGGAAAATTCACCCCTCCACTTT	CAIRGPPENSPLHF
TRBV2	NA	TRBD1	TRBJ1-2	TGTGCCAGCAGTGCCCGGACAGGGAGCTATGGCTACACCTTC	CASSARTGSYGYTF
TRBV30	once	NA	TRBJ2-6	TGTGCCTGGAGGGTCAGGGAAGTCTCTGGGGCCAACGTCCTGACTTTC	CAWRVREVSGANVLTF
TRBV5-1	NA	NA	TRBJ1-6	TGCGCCAGCAGCTTGGCTGGGGGGTCATCGAGCTCCTATAATTCACCCCTCCACTTT	CASSLAGGSSSSYNSPLHF
TRBV11-3	NA	TRBD1	TRBJ1-1	TGTGCCAGCAGCGATGGGACAGGGGGCAACACTGAAGCTTTCTTT	CASSDGTGGNTEAFF
TRBV4-3	NA	TRBD1	TRBJ2-1	TGCGCCAGCAGTCCCGGGACAGGGGGGTATGAGCAGTTCTTC	CASSPGTGGYEQFF
TRBV18	few	NA	TRBJ2-5	TGTGCCAGCTCACCAGGCGGCGGGGAGACCCAGTACTTC	CASSPGGGETQYF
TRBV5-1	once	TRBD2	TRBJ2-7	TGCGCCAGCAGCGACCCGGGGGGGACTGACGAGCAGTACTTC	CASSDPGGTDEQYF
TRBV7-2	few	NA	TRBJ1-2	TGTGCCAGCAGGGGGGAGGGGCTCTATGGCTACACCTTC	CASRGEGLYGYTF
TRBV4-1	NA	NA	TRBJ1-6	TGCGCCAGCAGCCAAGAGGGTCTCAGGAGCTCCTATAATTCACCCCTCCACTTT	CASSQEGLRSSYNSPLHF
TRBV2	few	NA	TRBJ2-7	TGTGCCAGCGCGGGACAGACTTACGAGCAGTACTTC	CASAGQTYEQYF
TRBV5-5	NA	NA	TRBJ2-5	TGTGCCAGCAGCTTCGCGGCAGTGCCAGGGGCGGGGGAGACCCAGTACTTC	CASSFAAVPGAGETQYF
TRBV25-1	NA	TRBD2	TRBJ2-1	TGTGCCAGCAGTGAATCACTAGCGGCGCCCAATGAGCAGTTCTTC	CASSESLAAPNEQFF
TRBV4-1	NA	TRBD1	TRBJ2-7	TGCGCCAGCAGCGTTCACCCGGGACAGGGTGCCGACGAGCAGTACTTC	CASSVHPGQGADEQYF
TRBV24-1	NA	NA	TRBJ2-2	TGTGCCACCAGTGACCCAATTACCGGGGAGCTGTTTTTT	CATSDPITGELFF